The T cell receptor (beta chain) described here comes from a study of T-cell memory formation after mild COVID-19. With 5 bases removed from V and 4 bases from J, the gap between germline ends came to 13 bases. The germline gives CDR1 MNHEY, CDR2 SVGAGI. This CDR3 has 14 residues. Study-level results: Contracting CD4+ clones lay largely in CM and EM, with CD8+ ones residing in EMRA.

TCRdb reprocessed the 5' RACE reads with MiXCR, giving one entry per CDR3 protein. The sample yields 380,000 or so distinct CDR3 sequences, about 15% seen once. This clonotype was recorded a few times. Its target is unknown. The chain uses TRBV6-5 and TRBJ2-3; D unclear. This clonotype was sampled from a man between 18 and 29 years old who had mild COVID-19 (a few samples of this study predate the infection). Cell type and time point are not known. Sequencing used PBMCs or a T cell subset sorted from them (not recorded which). CDR3 DNA sequence: TGTGCCAGCAGTACCCAAACGAGGTCAGATACGCAGTATTTT. Translating it yields CASSTQTRSDTQYF.